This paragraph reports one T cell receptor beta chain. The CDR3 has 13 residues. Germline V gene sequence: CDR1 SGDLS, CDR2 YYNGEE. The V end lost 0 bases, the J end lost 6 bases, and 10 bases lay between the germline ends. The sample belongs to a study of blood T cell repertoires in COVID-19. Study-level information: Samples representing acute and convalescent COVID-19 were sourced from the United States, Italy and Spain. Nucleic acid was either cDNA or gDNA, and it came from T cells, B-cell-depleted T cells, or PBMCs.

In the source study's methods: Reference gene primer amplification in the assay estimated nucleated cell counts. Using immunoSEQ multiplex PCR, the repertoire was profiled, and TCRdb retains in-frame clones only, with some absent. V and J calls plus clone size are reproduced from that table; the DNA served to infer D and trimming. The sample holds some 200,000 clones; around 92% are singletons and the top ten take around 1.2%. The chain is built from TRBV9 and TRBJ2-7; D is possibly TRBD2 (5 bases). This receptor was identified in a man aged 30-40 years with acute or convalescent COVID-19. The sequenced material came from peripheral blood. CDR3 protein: CASSVVEGGEQYF. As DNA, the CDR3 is TGTGCCAGCAGCGTAGTAGAGGGCGGCGAGCAGTACTTC.